This T cell receptor beta chain was recovered during a study of CD8 T cells in ankylosing spondylitis. Whole-study findings and limits: Ankylosing spondylitis blood appeared to carry a characteristic TCR beta motif of 7 or 8 highly homologous variants. Disease-linked clones were found to be CD8+ and relatively rare in peripheral blood.

The authors made TCR beta libraries by quantitative 5'-RACE with molecular barcodes. TCRdb analysed the 5' RACE reads with MiXCR anew, one entry per CDR3 protein. Here the sample spans around 770,000 distinct CDR3 sequences, approximately 10% being singletons. This clonotype came up a few times. The antigen is unknown. Trimming cost V 3 bases and J 8 bases, with 4 bases left between them. The CDR3 totals 10 residues. The clonotype originates from a male donor with ankylosing spondylitis. Material for sequencing was blood, either unsorted or a sorted T cell fraction (not recorded which). The J gene is TRBJ1-2, the V gene TRBV12-3 or TRBV12-4; no reliable D call. The DNA for the CDR3 is TGTGCCAGCAGTTTGAAGGGCTACACCTTC. Translation: CASSLKGYTF.